This T cell receptor (beta chain) was observed in a study of metastatic and nonmetastatic thyroid tumors (dated by TCRdb to the early 2020s). Looking at the study overall: The researchers compared repertoires between peripheral blood samples and tumor or nodule tissue samples from patients with malignant or benign thyroid disease.

The protocol used for the library was PCR. The sequencer listed for this sample is Illumina HiSeq 4000. High-throughput sequencing was used to profile the TCR beta-chain CDR3 region of each patient. The source study handled its data this way. The researchers built a classifier to tell apart papillary thyroid cancer patients with distant metastasis, based on CDR3 differences among clinicopathological groups. The Shannon index was used to assess repertoire diversity, and the Morisita-Horn index was used to assess tumor-blood repertoire similarity. The public reads were run again by TCRdb, first through fastp at Q25 and then through MiXCR, and only productive beta chains were kept. TCRdb, not the original authors, processed these V and J calls. This sample holds 15,000 to 20,000 clones; about 30% were observed only once. The ten largest clones capture approximately 22% of the sample. The germline V gene (reference sequence) yields DFQATT for CDR1 and SNEGSKA for CDR2. Counted from cysteine to phenylalanine, this CDR3 has 13 amino acids. Only CDR3 DNA remains: 39 bases, in frame from the first base. V loses 1 base at its end and J loses 6 bases; junction bases beyond the gene matches: 4.

Broader findings and caveats from the paper: TCR beta diversity was reported as significantly higher in malignant tumors than in benign nodules, in both blood and tumor samples.

This clone was observed at least ten times. The antigen this receptor binds is unknown. Possible read error: a much larger clone is one base away. This CDR3 is also generated by other DNA sequences in the sample. No patient had received any treatment before thyroid surgery. Using T-cell receptor beta sequencing, the study looked back at clinical samples from patients collected from the early 2010s to the late 2010s. The rearranged segments are TRBV20-1 and TRBJ2-7; 9 junctional bases match TRBD2. This TCR derives from a female donor with papillary thyroid cancer or a benign thyroid nodule (not recorded which). Some clones in this sample may be carry-over from other donors' samples. The sequenced material came from adjacent normal tissue. The base sequence is TGCAGTGCTAGAGGGACTAGCGCCTGCGAGCAGTACTTC. Its translation is CSARGTSACEQYF.